This TCR beta chain stems from a study of T cell changes during pregnancy in multiple sclerosis. Assay: immunoSEQ multiplex PCR; the TCRdb copy retains only in-frame clones and omits some. In the table there are approximately 44,000 clones, about 88% of which are singletons. The CDR3 covers 13 residues. The germline CDR1 and CDR2 sequences are GTSNPN and SVGIG (reference sequence). Trimming removed 0 bases from V and 5 bases from J, with 10 bases in between. The chain combines TRBV30 with TRBJ1-2, with D maybe TRBD1 (6 bases). The material was CD4+ T cells from peripheral blood mononuclear cells, obtained in the first trimester of pregnancy. The sequence was obtained from a female donor with multiple sclerosis, enrolled in a pregnancy study. As DNA, the CDR3 is TGTGCCTGGAGTGTTGCACAGGGTTATGGCTACACCTTC. It is translated as CAWSVAQGYGYTF. The variable domain in full, completed from reference TRBV30 and TRBJ1-2, reads SQTIHQWPATLVQPVGSPLSLECTVEGTSNPNLYWYRQAAGRGLQLLFYSVGIGQISSEVPQNLSASRPQDRQFILSSKKLLLSDSGFYLCAWSVAQGYGYTFGSGTRLTVV.